Listed below are T cell receptor beta chains from one sample, sequenced in a study of vaccination effects on CD4 cells after COVID-19. These receptors have no identified antigens. Data came from immunoSEQ multiplex PCR; TCRdb stores just in-frame clones and leaves some out. The sample holds approximately 47,000 clones, 75% to 80% seen once. Sample: CD4+ T cells from PBMCs cultured without peptide, taken before COVID-19 vaccination. The receptors derive from a human donor who had a prior SARS-CoV-2 infection. CDR3s leave out the opening cysteine and the closing phenylalanine or tryptophan.

CDR3,length,J,V
ASSQVYETGHSNQPQH,16,TRBJ1-5,TRBV4-2
ASSLALDSSNEQF,13,TRBJ2-1,TRBV7-9
ASSSPTGGRETQY,13,TRBJ2-5,TRBV6-2/TRBV6-3
ASSLLTYEQY,10,TRBJ2-7,TRBV7-2
ASSLVGTLNEQF,12,TRBJ2-1,TRBV5-6
ASSTGQRVNYGYT,13,TRBJ1-2,TRBV2
ASSAVTSGKETQY,13,TRBJ2-5,TRBV13
ASSLNTGELF,10,TRBJ2-2,TRBV7-9
ASGALDGYEKLF,12,TRBJ1-4,TRBV28
ASSYDRAENEQF,12,TRBJ2-1,TRBV5-1
ASTPAIGDTEAF,12,TRBJ1-1,TRBV6-5
ASSIRGGTDTQY,12,TRBJ2-3,TRBV19
ASTFYGGEQY,10,TRBJ2-7,TRBV6-5
ASSATGLGTGLDNEQF,16,TRBJ2-1,TRBV5-6
ASSVSGVEKLF,11,TRBJ1-4,TRBV5-4
ASSQDRGVGGNTIY,14,TRBJ1-3,TRBV4-2
ASSLHERAEQY,11,TRBJ2-7,TRBV5-1
ASSPLTSGNSYNEQF,15,TRBJ2-1,TRBV5-6
ASRGVGETQY,10,TRBJ2-5,TRBV2
ASSAYLTGRYNSPLH,15,TRBJ1-6,TRBV6-1
ASSEAHGDYYEQY,13,TRBJ2-7,TRBV6-1
ASSFVRGNTIY,11,TRBJ1-3,TRBV6-5
ASSLGPPQGRQGNQPQH,17,TRBJ1-5,TRBV27
ASSLGRGYEQY,11,TRBJ2-7,TRBV7-2
ATSDTDRGDLGELF,14,TRBJ2-2,TRBV24-1
ASSAGLNYGYT,11,TRBJ1-2,TRBV9
ASSRTDYEQY,10,TRBJ2-7,TRBV7-9
ASATGLNRGNTEAF,14,TRBJ1-1,TRBV5-1
AWTNPTTGPYEQY,13,TRBJ2-7,TRBV30
ASSELTSTEAF,11,TRBJ1-1,TRBV6-1
ASTLSGRARETQY,13,TRBJ2-5,TRBV6-6
ASSFVGKNTEAF,12,TRBJ1-1,TRBV5-1
ATSPTSGRETQY,12,TRBJ2-5,TRBV15
ASSPLPSTDTQY,12,TRBJ2-3,TRBV5-1
ASRITRLAGGSYEQY,15,TRBJ2-7,TRBV27
ASSQLDKPNSPLH,13,TRBJ1-6,TRBV14
ASSHRGLAKNIQY,13,TRBJ2-4,TRBV5-6
ASRREAVGFSTEAF,14,TRBJ1-1,TRBV2
ASSLLGQAYSPLH,13,TRBJ1-6,TRBV5-4
ASSTRPGAGGANVLT,15,TRBJ2-6,TRBV5-8
ASSQDWGRNEQF,12,TRBJ2-1,TRBV4-3
ATTRTGEQY,9,TRBJ2-7,TRBV10-3
ASRLNQGSDEQF,12,TRBJ2-1,TRBV5-1
ATSESS,6,TRBJ2-7,TRBV24-1
ASTEKREAGELF,12,TRBJ2-2,TRBV7-3
ASSERPSQPQH,11,TRBJ1-5,TRBV6-1
ASSLSSGTRYEKLF,14,TRBJ1-4,TRBV7-2